This entry lists 9 T cell receptor beta chains sequenced from one sample in a study of low-dose radiotherapy and immunotherapy resistance in tumors. Documented time point: before trial treatment. Priming of first-strand cDNA relied on TRAV- and TRBV-specific primers (covering alpha and beta chains). TCR amplification used 15 to 20 PCR cycles, a constant-region primer and a V-primer adapter. Via MiXCR, TCRdb re-called the reads, giving one row per CDR3 protein. Here the sample spans tens of thousands of distinct CDR3 sequences, more than 20% being singletons. The sample here was PBMCs, taken before treatment. The receptors originated from a male donor with rectosigmoid adenocarcinoma.

Remarks on this clonotype: This likely traces to a read error, being one base from a far larger clone. DNA of the CDR3: TGTGCCAGCAGCTCCGGGACACAGGGTCTGGGGCAGTACTTC. Encoded protein: CASSSGTQGLGQYF. V and J are TRBV5-6 and TRBJ2-7; D is perhaps TRBD1 (6 bases). Germline CDR1 reads SGHDT; CDR2 reads YYEEEE. The CDR3 extends over 14 amino acids. With 3 bases removed from V and 9 bases from J, the gap between germline ends came to 19 bases. Full variable domain (missing parts from reference TRBV5-6 and TRBJ2-7): DAGVTQSPTHLIKTRGQQVTLRCSPKSGHDTVSWYQQALGQGPQFIFQYYEEEERQRGNFPDRFSGHQFPNYSSELNVNALLLGDSALYLCASSSGTQGLGQYFGPGTRLTVT.

This clonotype showed up many times. The chain carries TRBV12-3 or TRBV12-4 and TRBJ1-1; 8 bases align to TRBD1. The J segment lost 5 bases and the V segment lost 5 bases, leaving 7 bases of the junction unmatched. The length of the CDR3 is 14 residues. CDR3 in amino acids: CASSPGQAGTEAFF. The CDR3 DNA reads TGTGCCAGCAGTCCGGGACAGGCCGGGACTGAAGCTTTCTTT.

This clonotype was found many times. The chain joins TRBV7-9 to TRBJ1-4; no clear D gene. This CDR3 is built from 13 residues. CDR1 and CDR2 (germline): SEHNR, FQNEAQ (reference sequence). Trimming pared 11 bases from V and 0 bases from J, leaving 10 bases between. The CDR3 loop is CAGELSTNEKLFF. In DNA form, the CDR3 reads TGTGCCGGGGAACTTTCAACTAATGAAAAACTGTTTTTT.

The J gene is TRBJ2-5, the V gene TRBV24-1; perhaps TRBD1 as D (6 bases). V lost 1 base and J 0 bases, leaving 14 bases between the germline ends. Germline V gene data show CDR1 as KGHDR and CDR2 as SFDVKD. The CDR3 has 17 amino acids. The CDR3 bases are TGTGCCACCAGTGATTTTGGGCAGGGGCTGTACCAAGAGACCCAGTACTTC. Protein sequence: CATSDFGQGLYQETQYF.

This clonotype has just a few counts. The J gene is TRBJ2-7, the V gene TRBV4-1; 8 positions match TRBD2. This CDR3 comprises 17 residues. Unmatched junction bases numbered 9, after V lost 0 bases and J lost 2 bases. Germline CDR1 reads MGHRA; CDR2 reads YSYEKL. The CDR3 region is CASSQDPRLAPTYEQYF. CDR3 bases: TGCGCCAGCAGCCAAGACCCAAGACTAGCGCCCACCTACGAGCAGTACTTC.

This clonotype came up many times. The chain is built from TRBV12-3 or TRBV12-4 and TRBJ2-2; D call uncertain. The ends were cut back, 5 bases at V and 6 bases at J, with 7 bases in the middle. The CDR3 has 12 residues. In DNA, the CDR3 is TGTGCCAGCAGTCCCGACTCCGGGGAGCTGTTTTTT. Translation: CASSPDSGELFF.

In this sample, this clonotype turned up many times. The gene calls are TRBV29-1 and TRBJ2-3; D is possibly TRBD2 (5 bases). The CDR3 covers 14 residues. V dropped 8 bases and J dropped 2 bases, with 17 bases sitting between them. Looked up from germline, CDR1 is SQVTM and CDR2 is ANQGSEA. CDR3 in amino acids: CSISLPGNTDTQYF. Written as DNA, the CDR3 is TGCAGCATATCTCTACCGGGAAACACAGATACGCAGTATTTT.

This clonotype was seen repeatedly, ten times or more. The chain combines TRBV28 with TRBJ2-1; TRBD1 matches 7 bases. Looked up from germline, CDR1 is MDHEN and CDR2 is SYDVKM. V shed 5 bases and J 8 bases; nucleotides not matched to a gene: 12. The CDR3 has 15 residues. CDR3 loop: CASSPGGRGDHEQFF. CDR3 DNA: TGTGCCAGCAGTCCAGGGGGTAGGGGTGATCATGAGCAGTTCTTC.

This clonotype was observed many times. The J gene is TRBJ1-3, the V gene TRBV7-2; a weak D match, TRBD1 (5 bases). Trimming took 5 bases from V and 1 from J, leaving 9 bases between them. The CDR3 length is 14 residues. Germline CDR1 and CDR2: SGHTA and FQGNSA. CDR3 coding DNA: TGTGCCAGCAGCCCTGGGGGGTCTGGAAACACCATATATTTT. Residues: CASSPGGSGNTIYF.